This T cell receptor beta chain was sequenced for a study of graft-versus-host responses after intestinal transplantation. Study-level background: Transplant types were multivisceral, liver-intestinal, or isolated intestinal. Tacrolimus and steroids were given for around 3 years to all recipients after anti-thymocyte globulin induction.

General study results and limits: Early post-transplant declines in HvG were associated with peak levels of circulating GvH clones. Across patients carrying graft-donor T cell macrochimerism, allografts held high graft-versus-host to host-versus-graft clonal ratios.

The ends were cut back, 2 bases at V and 8 bases at J, with 8 bases in the middle. Germline V gene lookup returns CDR1 WNHNN and CDR2 SYGVQD (reference sequence). The CDR3 is 12 amino acids. TCRdb's copy holds only in-frame clones and misses some; the assay was immunoSEQ multiplex PCR. This table holds about 54,000 clones, roughly 89% found once. This clone was seen just once. Its target is not known. The chain joins TRBV10-1 to TRBJ2-3; D ambiguous. The sequenced sample was PBMCs, obtained 650 to 680 days after intestinal transplant. This clonotype was obtained from a human patient who received an intestinal transplant, so some T cells may come from the graft donor. The CDR3 reads CASSEGVGTQYF. In DNA, the CDR3 is TGCGCCAGCAGTGAGGGGGTGGGTACGCAGTATTTT.